The sequence of this TCR beta chain was determined in a study of CD8 T cells in Susac syndrome. From germline, CDR1 is MNHEY and CDR2 SMNVEV (reference sequence). V lost 4 bases to trimming and J lost 0 bases, with 10 bases between them. CDR3 length: 15 amino acids. Random hexamers were used to reverse transcribe the RNA input (about 0.45 to 1 ug). The immunoSEQ assay covered 54 Vbeta and 13 Jbeta segments for CDR3. TCRdb re-called the immunoSEQ multiplex PCR reads through MiXCR, storing one row per CDR3 protein. The sample shows over 350,000 distinct CDR3 sequences, approximately 85% of them seen only once. The T cells that were sequenced for TCR beta were CD8+ and CD4+ cells from blood. Relapsing-remitting disease, either stable or active, was present in the treatment-naive patients who were the multiple sclerosis controls.

This clonotype was sampled from a human donor with multiple sclerosis. The chain links TRBV27 to TRBJ1-5; D is perhaps TRBD1 (6 bases). The sample was CD8+ T cells from PBMCs. This CDR3 reads CASSYGGPSNQPQHF. The DNA of the CDR3 is TGTGCCAGCAGTTATGGGGGCCCTAGCAATCAGCCCCAGCATTTT.